A single T cell receptor beta chain is shown here with its context. This clone's antigen is unknown. No base qualities exist here, and no much larger clone lies one base off it. This entry is derived from a study of blood T cell repertoires in COVID-19 (dated by TCRdb to 2018 to 2021). Study-level background: Samples covering the acute and convalescent phases of COVID-19 were provided by collaborators in the United States, Italy and Spain. Samples came from the ongoing ImmuneRACE study (first 160 participants) plus 1,254 subjects from 6 global collaborators. Sample metadata almost always included a de-identified subject ID, COVID-19 status, age in years and sex. The material from the prospective study consisted of cDNA or gDNA derived from T cells, B-cell-depleted T cells, or PBMCs. Where available, HLA class I and class II types were obtained from metadata supplied by the sample provider rather than from assay-based typing. A freely available public database, intended as a resource for researchers studying the immune response to SARS-CoV-2, is where the repertoires were released. The dataset comprised deeply sampled blood TCRbeta repertoires from subjects exposed to, actively infected with, or recovered from COVID-19.

TCRbeta CDR3 regions were amplified from genomic DNA by means of the immunoSEQ Assay, a bias-controlled multiplex PCR. Under the source paper's analysis protocol: The number of nucleated cells in each sample was estimated by amplification of reference gene primers within the assay. To quantify the absolute abundance of each unique TCRbeta CDR3 rearrangement, sequence reads were collapsed and filtered. Productive Simpson clonality was computed per sample as the square root of Simpson's diversity index over productive rearrangements. TCRdb limited this immuneACCESS table to in-frame rearrangements with V and J called. A share of clones is missing; checked studies link under half to unresolved V genes, and the rest is unexplained. The DNA was the basis for D and trimming; V, J and clone size are from that table. The sample contains 250,000 to 300,000 clones, 75% to 90% of them found a single time. In total, the top ten clones hold roughly 6.3% of the sample.

The CDR3 numbers 16 residues from cysteine through phenylalanine. The only DNA kept is the CDR3, 48 bases in frame from the first base. CDR1 and CDR2 were assigned from the germline V gene as SGDLS and YYNGEE. V gives up 0 bases and J gives up 1 base, and the segment between their germline ends measures 12 bases. In Seattle, one collaborating source enrolled patients while the infection was active and tracked those patients longitudinally over the course of disease. Whole blood was collected in K2EDTA tubes by collaborating institutions according to the institutions' own protocols. Collaborator samples were shipped for TCRbeta analysis as frozen whole blood, isolated PBMCs, or DNA extracted from either sample type. The paper's findings and limits, for the study overall: How much clinical and demographic metadata was included differed by source and by participant, and the metadata was provided uncurated.

This receptor chain uses TRBV9 and TRBJ2-3; the D gene is perhaps TRBD1, on 5 matching bases. This clonotype was obtained from a woman aged 50 to 60 with COVID-19, enrolled during active disease. Sequencing was done on a sample of peripheral blood. In nucleotides, the sequence is TGTGCCAGCAGCGTAGGATCCAGGGTGCGCACAGATACGCAGTATTTT. Its translation reads: CASSVGSRVRTDTQYF.